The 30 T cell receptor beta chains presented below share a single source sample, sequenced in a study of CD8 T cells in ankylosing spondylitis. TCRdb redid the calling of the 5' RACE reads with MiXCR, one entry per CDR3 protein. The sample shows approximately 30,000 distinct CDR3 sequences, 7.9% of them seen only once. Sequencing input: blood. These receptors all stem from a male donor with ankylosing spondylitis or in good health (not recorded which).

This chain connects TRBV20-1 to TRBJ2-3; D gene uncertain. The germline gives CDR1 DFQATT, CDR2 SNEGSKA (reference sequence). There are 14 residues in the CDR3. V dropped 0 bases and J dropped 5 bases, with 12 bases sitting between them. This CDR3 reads CSARDSVLEDTQYF. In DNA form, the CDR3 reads TGCAGTGCTAGAGATTCGGTTTTGGAAGATACGCAGTATTTT.

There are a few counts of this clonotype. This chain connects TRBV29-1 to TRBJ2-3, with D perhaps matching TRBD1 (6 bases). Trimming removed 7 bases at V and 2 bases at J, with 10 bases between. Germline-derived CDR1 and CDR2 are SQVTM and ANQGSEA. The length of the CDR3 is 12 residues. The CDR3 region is CSGGQTTDTQYF. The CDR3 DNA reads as TGCAGCGGAGGACAGACCACAGATACGCAGTATTTT.

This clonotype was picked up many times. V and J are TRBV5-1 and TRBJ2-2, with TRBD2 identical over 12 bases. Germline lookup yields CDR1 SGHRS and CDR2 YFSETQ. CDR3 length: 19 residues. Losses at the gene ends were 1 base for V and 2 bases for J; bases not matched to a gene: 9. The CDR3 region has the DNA TGCGCCAGCAGCTTGAGACGGACTAGCGGGGCCCTAAACACCGGGGAGCTGTTTTTT. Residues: CASSLRRTSGALNTGELFF.

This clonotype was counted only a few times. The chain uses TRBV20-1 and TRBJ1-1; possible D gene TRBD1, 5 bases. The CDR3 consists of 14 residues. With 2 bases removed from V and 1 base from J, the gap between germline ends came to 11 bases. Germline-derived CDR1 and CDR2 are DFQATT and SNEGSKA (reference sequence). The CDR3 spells CSARPSRANTEAFF. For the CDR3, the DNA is TGCAGTGCTAGACCGTCCAGGGCGAACACTGAAGCTTTCTTT.

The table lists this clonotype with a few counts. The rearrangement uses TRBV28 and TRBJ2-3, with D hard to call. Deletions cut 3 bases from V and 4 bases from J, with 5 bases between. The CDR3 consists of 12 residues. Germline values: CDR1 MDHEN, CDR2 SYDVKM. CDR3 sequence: CASSFVPDTQYF. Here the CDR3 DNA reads TGTGCCAGCAGTTTCGTTCCAGATACGCAGTATTTT.

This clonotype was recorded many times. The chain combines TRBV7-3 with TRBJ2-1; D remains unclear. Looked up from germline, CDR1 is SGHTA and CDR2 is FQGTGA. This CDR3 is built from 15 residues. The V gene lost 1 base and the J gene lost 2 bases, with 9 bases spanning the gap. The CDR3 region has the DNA TGTGCCAGCAGCTTAAACATGGCGGCCTACAATGAGCAGTTCTTC. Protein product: CASSLNMAAYNEQFF.

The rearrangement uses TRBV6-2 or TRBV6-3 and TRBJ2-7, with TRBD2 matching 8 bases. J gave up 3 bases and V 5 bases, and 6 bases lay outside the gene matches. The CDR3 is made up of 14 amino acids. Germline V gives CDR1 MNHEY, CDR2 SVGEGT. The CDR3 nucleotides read TGTGCCAGCAGTGTGACTAGCGTGGGCTACGAGCAGTACTTC. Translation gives CASSVTSVGYEQYF.

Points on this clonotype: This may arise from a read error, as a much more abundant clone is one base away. DNA of the CDR3: TGTGCCAACAGGACTAGCGGAGAAAACGGGGAGCTGTTTTTT. Amino acids: CANRTSGENGELFF. This sequence joins TRBV12-3 or TRBV12-4 and TRBJ2-2, with 10 bases lining up with TRBD2. The ends lost 10 bases at V and 7 bases at J; junction bases unmatched: 9. CDR3 length: 14 residues.

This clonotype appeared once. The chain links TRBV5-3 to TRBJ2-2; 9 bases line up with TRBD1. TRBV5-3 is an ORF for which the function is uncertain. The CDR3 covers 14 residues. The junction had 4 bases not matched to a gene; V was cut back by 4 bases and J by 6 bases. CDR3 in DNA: TGTGCCAGAAGCCTGGGACAGGGATCCGGGGAGCTGTTTTTT. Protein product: CARSLGQGSGELFF.

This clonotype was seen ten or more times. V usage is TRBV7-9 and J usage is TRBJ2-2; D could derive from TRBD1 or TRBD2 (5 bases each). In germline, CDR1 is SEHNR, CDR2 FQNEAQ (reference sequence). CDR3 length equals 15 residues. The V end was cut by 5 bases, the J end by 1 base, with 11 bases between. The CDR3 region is CASSPGTENTGELFF. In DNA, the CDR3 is TGTGCCAGCAGCCCCGGGACGGAGAACACCGGGGAGCTGTTTTTT.

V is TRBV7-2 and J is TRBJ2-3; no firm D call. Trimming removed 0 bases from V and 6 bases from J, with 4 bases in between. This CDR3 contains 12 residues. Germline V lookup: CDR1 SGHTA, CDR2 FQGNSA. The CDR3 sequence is CASSLAPDTQYF. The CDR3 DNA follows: TGTGCCAGCAGCTTAGCGCCTGATACGCAGTATTTT.

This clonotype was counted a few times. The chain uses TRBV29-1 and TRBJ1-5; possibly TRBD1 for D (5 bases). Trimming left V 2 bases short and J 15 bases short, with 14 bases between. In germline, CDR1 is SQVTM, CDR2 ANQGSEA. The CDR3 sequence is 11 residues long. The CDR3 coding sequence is TGCAGCGTTGAAATGGGGCAGGTCACGCATTTT. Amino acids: CSVEMGQVTHF.

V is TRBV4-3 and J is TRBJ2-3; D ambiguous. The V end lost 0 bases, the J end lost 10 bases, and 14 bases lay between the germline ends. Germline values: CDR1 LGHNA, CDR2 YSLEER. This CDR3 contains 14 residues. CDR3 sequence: CASSQDRSSVAQYF. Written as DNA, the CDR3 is TGCGCCAGCAGCCAAGATAGGAGTTCCGTGGCGCAGTATTTT.

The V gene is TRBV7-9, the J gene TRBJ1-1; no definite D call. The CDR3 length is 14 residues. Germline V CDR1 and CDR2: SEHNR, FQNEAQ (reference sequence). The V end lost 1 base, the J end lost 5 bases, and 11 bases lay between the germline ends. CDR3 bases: TGTGCCAGCAGCTTAGGGCGGGTACCGACTGAAGCTTTCTTT. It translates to CASSLGRVPTEAFF.

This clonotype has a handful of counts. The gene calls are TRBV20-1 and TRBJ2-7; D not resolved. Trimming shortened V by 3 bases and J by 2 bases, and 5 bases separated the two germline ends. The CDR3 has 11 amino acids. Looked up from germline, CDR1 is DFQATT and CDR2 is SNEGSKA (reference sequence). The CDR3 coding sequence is TGCAGTGCTAGTCAAGCCTACGAGCAGTACTTC. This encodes CSASQAYEQYF.

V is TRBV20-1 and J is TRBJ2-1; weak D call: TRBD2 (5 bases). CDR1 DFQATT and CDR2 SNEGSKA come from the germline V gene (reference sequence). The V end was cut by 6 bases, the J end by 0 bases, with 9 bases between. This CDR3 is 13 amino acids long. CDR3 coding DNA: TGCAGTGCCAAGCGGTTCTCCTACAATGAGCAGTTCTTC. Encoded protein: CSAKRFSYNEQFF.

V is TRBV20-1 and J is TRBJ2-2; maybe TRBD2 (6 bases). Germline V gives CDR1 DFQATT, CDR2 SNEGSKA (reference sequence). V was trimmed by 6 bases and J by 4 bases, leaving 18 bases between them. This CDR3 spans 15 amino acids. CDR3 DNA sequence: TGCAGTGCCCCTGCGCCGGGACTCCGCACCGGGGAGCTGTTTTTT. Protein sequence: CSAPAPGLRTGELFF.

Written as DNA, the CDR3 is TGTGCCAGCAGCTCTTATAGCGGGGGAAGCACAGATACGCAGTATTTT. Translation: CASSSYSGGSTDTQYF. The chain is built from TRBV11-3 and TRBJ2-3; TRBD2 agrees at 9 bases. CDR3 length equals 16 residues. Germline V CDR1 and CDR2: SGHNT, YENEEA. V lost 4 bases to trimming and J lost 0 bases; unmatched junction nucleotides: 5.

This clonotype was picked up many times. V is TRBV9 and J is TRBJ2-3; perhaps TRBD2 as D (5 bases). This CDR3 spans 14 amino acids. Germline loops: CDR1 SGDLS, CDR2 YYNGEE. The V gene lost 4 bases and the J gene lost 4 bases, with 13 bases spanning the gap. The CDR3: CASSPIGMADTQYF. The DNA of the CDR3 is TGTGCCAGCAGCCCCATCGGGATGGCAGATACGCAGTATTTT.

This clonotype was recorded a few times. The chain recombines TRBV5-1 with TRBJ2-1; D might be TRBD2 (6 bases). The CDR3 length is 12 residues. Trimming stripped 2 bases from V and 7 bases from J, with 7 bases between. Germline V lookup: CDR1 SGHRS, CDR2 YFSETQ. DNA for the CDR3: TGCGCCAGCAGCTTTGCGGGGAATGAGCAGTTCTTC. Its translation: CASSFAGNEQFF.

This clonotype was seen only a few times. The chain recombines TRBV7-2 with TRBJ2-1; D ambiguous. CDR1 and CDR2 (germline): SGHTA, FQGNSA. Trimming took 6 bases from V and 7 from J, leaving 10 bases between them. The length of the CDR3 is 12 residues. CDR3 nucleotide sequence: TGTGCCAGCAGAGGGTTGGGGAATGAGCAGTTCTTC. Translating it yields CASRGLGNEQFF.

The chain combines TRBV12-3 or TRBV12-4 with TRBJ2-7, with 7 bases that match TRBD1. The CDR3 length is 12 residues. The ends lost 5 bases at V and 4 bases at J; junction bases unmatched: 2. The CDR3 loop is CASSPRGYEQYF. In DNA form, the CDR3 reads TGTGCCAGCAGTCCCAGGGGGTACGAGCAGTACTTC.

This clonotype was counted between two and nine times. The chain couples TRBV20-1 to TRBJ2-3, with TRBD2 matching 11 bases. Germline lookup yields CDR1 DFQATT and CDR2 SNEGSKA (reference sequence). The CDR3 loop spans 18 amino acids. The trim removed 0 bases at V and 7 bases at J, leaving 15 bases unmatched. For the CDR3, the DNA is TGCAGTGCTAGAGATCTGGGGAAAGGGCTAGCGGGGGGACATACGCAGTATTTT. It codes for CSARDLGKGLAGGHTQYF.

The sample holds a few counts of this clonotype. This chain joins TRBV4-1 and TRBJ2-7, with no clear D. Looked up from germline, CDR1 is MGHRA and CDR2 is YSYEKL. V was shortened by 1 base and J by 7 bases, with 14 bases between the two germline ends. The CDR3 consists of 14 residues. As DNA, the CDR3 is TGCGCCAGCAGCCAAGGTACCGTTCTCAGTGAGCAGTACTTC. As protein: CASSQGTVLSEQYF.

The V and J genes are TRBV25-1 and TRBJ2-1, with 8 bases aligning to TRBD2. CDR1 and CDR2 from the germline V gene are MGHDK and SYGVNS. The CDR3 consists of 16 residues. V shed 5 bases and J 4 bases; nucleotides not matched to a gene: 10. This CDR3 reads CASSHNSGTSYNEQFF. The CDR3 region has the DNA TGTGCCAGCAGTCATAATAGCGGGACGAGTTACAATGAGCAGTTCTTC.

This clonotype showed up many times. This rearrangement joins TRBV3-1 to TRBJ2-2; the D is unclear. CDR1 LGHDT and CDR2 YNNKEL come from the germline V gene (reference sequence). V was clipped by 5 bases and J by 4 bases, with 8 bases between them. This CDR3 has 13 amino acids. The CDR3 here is CASSAKVTGELFF. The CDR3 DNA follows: TGTGCCAGCAGCGCGAAGGTCACCGGGGAGCTGTTTTTT.

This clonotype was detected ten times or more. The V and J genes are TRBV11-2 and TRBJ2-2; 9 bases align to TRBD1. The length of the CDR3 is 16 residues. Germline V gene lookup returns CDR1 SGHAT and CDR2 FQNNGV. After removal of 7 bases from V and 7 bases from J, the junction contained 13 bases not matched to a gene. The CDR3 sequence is CASKPWDRDVVGELFF. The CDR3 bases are TGTGCCAGCAAGCCATGGGACAGGGATGTTGTCGGGGAGCTGTTTTTT.

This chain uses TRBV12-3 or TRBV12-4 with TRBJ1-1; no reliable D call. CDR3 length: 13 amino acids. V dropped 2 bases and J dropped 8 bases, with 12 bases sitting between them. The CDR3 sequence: CASSLTVAGEAFF. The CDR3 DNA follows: TGTGCCAGCAGTTTAACGGTAGCCGGGGAAGCTTTCTTT.

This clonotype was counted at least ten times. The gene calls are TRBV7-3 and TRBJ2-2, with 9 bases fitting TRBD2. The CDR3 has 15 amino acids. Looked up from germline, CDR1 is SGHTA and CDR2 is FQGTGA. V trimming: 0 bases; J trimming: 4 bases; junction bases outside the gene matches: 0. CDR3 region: CASSLTSGSTGELFF. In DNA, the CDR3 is TGTGCCAGCAGCTTAACTAGCGGGAGCACCGGGGAGCTGTTTTTT.

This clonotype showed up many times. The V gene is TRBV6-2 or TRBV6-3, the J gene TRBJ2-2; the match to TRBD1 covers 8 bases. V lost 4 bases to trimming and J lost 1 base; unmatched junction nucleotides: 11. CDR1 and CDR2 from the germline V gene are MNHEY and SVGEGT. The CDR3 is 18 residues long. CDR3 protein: CASSWPSGGGMNTGELFF. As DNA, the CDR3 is TGTGCCAGCAGTTGGCCCTCAGGGGGCGGGATGAACACCGGGGAGCTGTTTTTT.